This T cell receptor (beta chain) emerged from a study of Graves' ophthalmopathy and Graves' hyperthyroidism. Per germline, CDR1 SGHVS and CDR2 FQNEAQ. The V end was cut by 5 bases, the J end by 7 bases, with 14 bases between. The CDR3 runs 13 residues. Transcripts of RNA were the source for amplifying TCR beta CDR3 regions. An opening RT-PCR round employed HTBI primers and preceded a second-round multiplex PCR. TCRdb reprocessed the multiplex PCR reads with MiXCR, giving one entry per CDR3 protein. The data contain 220,000 or so distinct CDR3 sequences, 20% to 25% of them singletons. This clonotype was counted ten times or more.

The clonotype was recovered from a woman between 45 and 65 years old with Graves' ophthalmopathy. The specimen was peripheral blood. V is TRBV7-8 and J is TRBJ2-5; D gene unclear. The CDR3 nucleotides are TGTGCCAGCAGCACAAGCCCGGAACTGACCCAGTACTTC. The encoded protein is CASSTSPELTQYF.